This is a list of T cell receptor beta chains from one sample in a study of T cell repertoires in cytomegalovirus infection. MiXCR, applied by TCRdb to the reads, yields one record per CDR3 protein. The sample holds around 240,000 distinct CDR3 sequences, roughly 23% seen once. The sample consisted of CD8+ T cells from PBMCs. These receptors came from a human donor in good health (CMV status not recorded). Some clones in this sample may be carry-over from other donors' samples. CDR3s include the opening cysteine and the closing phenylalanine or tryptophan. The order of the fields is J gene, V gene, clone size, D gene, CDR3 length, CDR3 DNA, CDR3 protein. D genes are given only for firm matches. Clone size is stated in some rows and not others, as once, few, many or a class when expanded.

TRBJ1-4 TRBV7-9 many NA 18 TGTGCCAGCAGCTCAACCAGATCAGGGGACGCCGACGGGGAAAAACTGTTTTTT CASSSTRSGDADGEKLFF
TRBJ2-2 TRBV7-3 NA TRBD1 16 TGTGCCAGCAGCGCGAACCAAGGGGGCGCGACCGGGGAGCTGTTTTTT CASSANQGGATGELFF
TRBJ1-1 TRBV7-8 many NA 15 TGTGCCAGCAGCTTAGCATATGACAGGAACACTGAAGCTTTCTTT CASSLAYDRNTEAFF
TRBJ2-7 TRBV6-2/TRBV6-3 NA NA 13 TGTGCCAGCAGTGCCGACAGTTTCTACGAGCAGTACTTC CASSADSFYEQYF
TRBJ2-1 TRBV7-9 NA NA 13 TGTGCCAGCAGCACCCAACTGCGGGATGAGCAGTTCTTC CASSTQLRDEQFF
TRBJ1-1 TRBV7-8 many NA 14 TGTGCCAGCAGCTTGGGTGACAGGTCGCTAGGAGCTTTCTTT CASSLGDRSLGAFF
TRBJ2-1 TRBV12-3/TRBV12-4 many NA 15 TGTGCCAGCAGTTCGCAGGGGGGCCCCTACAATGAGCAGTTCTTC CASSSQGGPYNEQFF
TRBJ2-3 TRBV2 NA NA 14 TGTGCCAGCATCGACTCCAGTTCCACAGATACGCAGTATTTT CASIDSSSTDTQYF
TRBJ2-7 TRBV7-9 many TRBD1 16 TGTGCCAGCAGCTTCTCCGTCGGGACAGGGGCCTACGAGCAGTACTTC CASSFSVGTGAYEQYF
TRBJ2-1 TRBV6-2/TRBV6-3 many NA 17 TGTGCCAGCAGTTACTCCGTGAGGGGGGCTAGCTACAATGAGCAGTTCTTC CASSYSVRGASYNEQFF
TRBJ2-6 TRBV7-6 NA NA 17 TGTGCCAGCAGCCACCCGGATAGTCCCTCTGGGGCCAACGTCCTGACTTTC CASSHPDSPSGANVLTF
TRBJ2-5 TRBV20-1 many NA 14 TGCAGTGCTTTCGATAGCGGCGAGGGGTTGGGGCAGTACTTC CSAFDSGEGLGQYF
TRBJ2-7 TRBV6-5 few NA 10 TGTGCCAGCGGAATCTACGAGCAGTACTTC CASGIYEQYF
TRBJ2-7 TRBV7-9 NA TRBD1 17 TGTGCCAGCAGCTCACCTCTCCGGAGACAGGGAACCTACGAGCAGTACTTC CASSSPLRRQGTYEQYF
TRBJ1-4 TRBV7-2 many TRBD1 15 TGTGCCAGCAGCTTACAGGGGGCTTCCGTGGAAAAACTGTTTTTT CASSLQGASVEKLFF
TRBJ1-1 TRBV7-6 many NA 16 TGTGCCAGCAGCTTACCCCTAGGGGAGGGCAGCCCTGAAGCTTTCTTT CASSLPLGEGSPEAFF
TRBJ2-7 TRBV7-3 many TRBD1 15 TGTGCCAGCAGCTTTGGGACAGGGAAGACCTACGAGCAGTACTTC CASSFGTGKTYEQYF
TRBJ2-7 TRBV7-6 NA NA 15 TGTGCCAGCAGCTTAAACAGCCCCCTTTTCTACGAGCAGTACTTC CASSLNSPLFYEQYF
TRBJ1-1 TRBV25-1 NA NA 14 TGTGCCAGCAGTGAAGGGGGGGCAATTGCTGAAGCTTTCTTT CASSEGGAIAEAFF
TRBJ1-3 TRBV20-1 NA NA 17 TGCAGTGCTAGAGACCCCTCGACAGGAGGCTCTGGAAACACCATATATTTT CSARDPSTGGSGNTIYF
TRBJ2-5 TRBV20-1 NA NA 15 TGCAGTGCTAGAGATCGTACTAGCCCCCAAGAGACCCAGTACTTC CSARDRTSPQETQYF
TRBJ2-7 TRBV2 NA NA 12 TGTGCCAGCAGGCCAAGGGGGTACGAGCAGTACTTC CASRPRGYEQYF
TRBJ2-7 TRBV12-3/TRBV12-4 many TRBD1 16 TGTGCCAGCAGTTTATCTGGGACAGGGTCCTTTTACGAGCAGTACTTC CASSLSGTGSFYEQYF
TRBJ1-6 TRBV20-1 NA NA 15 TGCAGTGCTAGAGATCTTGGTGGGTCTCGGTCACCCCTCCACTTT CSARDLGGSRSPLHF
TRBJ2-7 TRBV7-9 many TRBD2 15 TGTGCCAGCAGCTCAGGGACTAGCGGGTCCTACGAGCAGTACTTC CASSSGTSGSYEQYF
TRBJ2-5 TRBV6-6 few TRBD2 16 TGTGCCAGCAGTTACGAAGGACCGGGGGGGGGGGAGACCCAGTACTTC CASSYEGPGGGETQYF
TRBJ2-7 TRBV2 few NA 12 TGTGCCAGCAGGGGGCTAGCCTACGAGCAGTACTTC CASRGLAYEQYF